This TCR beta chain emerged from a study of T cell responses to AZD1222 COVID-19 vaccine. Study conclusions and caveats: Just a handful of AZD1222 recipients tested seropositive at baseline. The donor group comprised mostly white British people and more females; the analysis possibly underestimated clonal diversity.

The analysis combined second doses at about 4 or about 12 weeks. Germline V gene sequence: CDR1 MDHEN, CDR2 SYDVKM. The CDR3 runs to 15 residues. V lost 2 bases to trimming and J lost 4 bases; unmatched junction nucleotides: 3. Here immunoSEQ multiplex PCR was the method, and the copy in TCRdb shows in-frame clones only, minus some. There are about 150,000 clones in the sample; around 90% occur only once, and approximately 3.4% lies in the top ten. Turning to this clone: Antigen unknown.

Sequencing used peripheral blood, obtained 28 days after the second AZD1222 dose. This clonotype was sampled from an adult who received the AZD1222 COVID-19 vaccine. The gene calls are TRBV28 and TRBJ2-3, with 10 bases matching TRBD2. Here the CDR3 reads CASSLKGLASDTQYF. As DNA, the CDR3 is TGTGCCAGCAGTTTAAAGGGACTAGCGTCAGATACGCAGTATTTT.